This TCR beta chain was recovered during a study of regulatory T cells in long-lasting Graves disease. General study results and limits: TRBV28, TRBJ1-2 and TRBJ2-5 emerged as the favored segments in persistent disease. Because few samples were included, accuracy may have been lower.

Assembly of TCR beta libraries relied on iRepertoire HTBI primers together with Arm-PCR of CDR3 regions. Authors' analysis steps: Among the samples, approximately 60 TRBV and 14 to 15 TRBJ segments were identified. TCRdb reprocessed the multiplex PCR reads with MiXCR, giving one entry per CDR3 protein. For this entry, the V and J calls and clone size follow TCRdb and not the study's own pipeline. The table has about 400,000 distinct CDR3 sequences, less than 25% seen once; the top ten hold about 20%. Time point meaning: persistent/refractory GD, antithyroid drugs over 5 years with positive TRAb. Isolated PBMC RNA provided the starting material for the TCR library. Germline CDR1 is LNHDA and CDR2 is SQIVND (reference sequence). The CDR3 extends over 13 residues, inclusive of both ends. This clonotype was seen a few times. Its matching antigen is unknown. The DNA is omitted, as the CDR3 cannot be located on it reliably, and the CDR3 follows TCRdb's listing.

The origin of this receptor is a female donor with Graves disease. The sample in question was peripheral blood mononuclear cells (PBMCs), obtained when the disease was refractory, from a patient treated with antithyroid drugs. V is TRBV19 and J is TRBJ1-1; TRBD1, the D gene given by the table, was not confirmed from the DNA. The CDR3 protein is CASSITVGQGTFF.